Each of the 15 T cell receptor beta chains below was sequenced from the same sample in a study of CD8 T cells in ankylosing spondylitis. Findings and caveats of the study: What seemed typical of ankylosing spondylitis blood was a TCR beta motif built from about 8 highly homologous variants.

One entry per CDR3 protein results from TCRdb running MiXCR on the 5' RACE reads. The sample shows 700,000 to 1,000,000 distinct CDR3 sequences, 10% to 15% of them seen only once. No antigen has been assigned to these receptors. Source material: blood, either unsorted or a sorted T cell fraction (not recorded which). Source of these receptors: a male donor with ankylosing spondylitis.

This chain links TRBV24-1 with TRBJ2-2, with D possibly called TRBD1 or TRBD2 (5 bases each). CDR1 KGHDR and CDR2 SFDVKD come from the germline V gene. The CDR3 sequence is 12 residues long. CDR3 coding DNA: TGTGCTGTGCGAGGGGCGTTCGGGGAGCTGTTTTTT. Its protein is CAVRGAFGELFF.

This chain joins TRBV20-1 and TRBJ1-1, with TRBD1 identical over 11 bases. Germline lookup yields CDR1 DFQATT and CDR2 SNEGSKA (reference sequence). The CDR3 totals 17 residues. The J segment lost 4 bases and the V segment lost 0 bases, leaving 10 bases of the junction unmatched. CDR3 nucleotides: TGCAGTGCTAGAGATCGCAGGACAGGGGGCAGTGGCACTGAAGCTTTCTTT. Translating it yields CSARDRRTGGSGTEAFF.

This clonotype was recorded a few times. J is TRBJ2-5 and V is TRBV5-1, with D perhaps TRBD2 (7 bases). V lost 4 bases, J lost 5 bases, and 15 bases lay in between. The germline CDR1 and CDR2 sequences are SGHRS and YFSETQ. The CDR3 loop spans 14 amino acids. DNA for the CDR3: TGCGCCAGCAGCCCCGAGGGGGGGGACGAGACCCAGTACTTC. Translation: CASSPEGGDETQYF.

Note on this clonotype: With a much larger clone just one base away, this may be a read error. This CDR3 fails to terminate in the conserved phenylalanine or tryptophan, so it likely reflects a read error. The rearrangement joins TRBV12-3 or TRBV12-4 to TRBJ1-2; 7 bases align to TRBD1. This CDR3 spans 12 amino acids. V lost 6 bases to trimming and J lost 5 bases; unmatched junction nucleotides: 3. The CDR3 reads CASSRQGYGYTS. CDR3 in DNA: TGTGCCAGCAGCCGACAGGGATATGGCTACACCTCC.

This clonotype was counted between two and nine times. V is TRBV27 and J is TRBJ2-2; 7 bases are shared with TRBD1. V lost 5 bases to trimming and J lost 8 bases; unmatched junction nucleotides: 8. CDR3 length: 14 residues. The germline gives CDR1 MNHEY, CDR2 SMNVEV (reference sequence). Here the CDR3 reads CASSLTGMTGELFF. Written as DNA, the CDR3 is TGTGCCAGCAGTCTGACAGGGATGACAGGGGAGCTGTTTTTT.

The V and J genes are TRBV12-3 or TRBV12-4 and TRBJ2-3; 11 bases are a match to TRBD2. This CDR3 contains 17 residues. Trimming at V came to 2 bases and at J to 4 bases, leaving 8 bases not matched to a gene. CDR3 bases: TGTGCCAGCAGTTTATCCTCGACTAGCGGGGTGGCAGATACGCAGTATTTT. This sequence encodes CASSLSSTSGVADTQYF.

A few counts support this clonotype. The chain employs TRBV9 and TRBJ2-2; D is ambiguous. This CDR3 has 14 residues. The V end lost 3 bases, the J end lost 3 bases, and 9 bases lay between the germline ends. From germline, CDR1 is SGDLS and CDR2 YYNGEE. The CDR3 DNA sequence: TGTGCCAGCAGCGCAGGACCCTACACCGGGGAGCTGTTTTTT. This encodes CASSAGPYTGELFF.

This clonotype turned up a few times. V and J are TRBV5-1 and TRBJ2-2, with 7 positions matching TRBD2. CDR3 length equals 19 residues. V was clipped by 0 bases and J by 3 bases; unmatched bases: 14. The germline V gene encodes CDR1 SGHRS and CDR2 YFSETQ. The CDR3 is CASSLAPAGGRKDTGELFF. The CDR3 nucleotides read TGCGCCAGCAGCTTGGCCCCGGCGGGCGGGAGAAAGGACACCGGGGAGCTGTTTTTT.

This chain connects TRBV3-1 to TRBJ2-1; D unresolved. CDR1 is LGHDT, CDR2 YNNKEL, per germline (reference sequence). Trimming shortened V by 6 bases and J by 6 bases, and 15 bases separated the two germline ends. The CDR3 extends over 14 amino acids. This CDR3 reads CASRRSLGSNEQFF. The CDR3, as DNA: TGTGCCAGCAGGCGCTCGTTGGGCTCCAATGAGCAGTTCTTC.

The genes are TRBV28 and TRBJ2-7, with a tentative D call TRBD1 (6 bases). Germline CDR1 is MDHEN and CDR2 is SYDVKM. The length of the CDR3 is 14 residues. Trimming took off 3 bases at V and 7 bases at J, with 16 bases between the two ends. For the CDR3, the DNA is TGTGCCAGCAGTTTCCCCCACAGGGAAGAAGAGCAGTACTTC. Translated: CASSFPHREEEQYF.

In this sample, this clonotype turned up many times. The chain carries TRBV14 and TRBJ2-7; D possibly corresponds to TRBD1 (6 bases). Germline CDR1 is SGHDN and CDR2 is FVKESK. The CDR3 has 15 amino acids. V was trimmed by 1 base and J by 1 base, leaving 11 bases between them. Here the CDR3 DNA reads TGTGCCAGCAGCCAAGGGCAGGGGTATTCCTACGAGCAGTACTTC. Its protein is CASSQGQGYSYEQYF.

There are many counts of this clonotype. The chain has TRBV12-3 or TRBV12-4 and TRBJ2-7; 7 bases agree with TRBD1. J was trimmed by 4 bases and V by 6 bases; bases with no gene match: 6. The CDR3 covers 13 residues. CDR3 nucleotides: TGTGCCAGCAGCCGGGACAGCCAATACGAGCAGTACTTC. Its protein is CASSRDSQYEQYF.

The chain has TRBV19 and TRBJ1-5; tentative D call: TRBD1 (6 bases). The germline V and J ends were trimmed by 1 base and 5 bases, with 12 bases remaining between them. CDR1 and CDR2 from the germline V gene are LNHDA and SQIVND (reference sequence). This CDR3 has 15 residues. In DNA form, the CDR3 reads TGTGCCAGTAGTATAGTAGGACAGTCCTATCAGCCCCAGCATTTT. Translation gives CASSIVGQSYQPQHF.

The J gene is TRBJ1-2, the V gene TRBV20-1; D gene uncertain. The germline gives CDR1 DFQATT, CDR2 SNEGSKA (reference sequence). V gave up 8 bases and J gave up 1 base, with 8 bases separating them. The CDR3 totals 11 residues. This CDR3 reads CSPWGNYGYTF. CDR3 DNA: TGCAGTCCTTGGGGTAACTATGGCTACACCTTC.

The genes are TRBV5-6 and TRBJ2-3, with 8 bases matching TRBD2. CDR1 is SGHDT, CDR2 YYEEEE, per germline. V dropped 2 bases and J dropped 6; count of bases not matched to a gene: 5. The CDR3 sequence is 14 residues long. CDR3: CASSFGGAGDTQYF. The CDR3 nucleotides are TGTGCCAGCAGCTTCGGGGGGGCAGGGGATACGCAGTATTTT.